The rows below give T cell receptor beta chains drawn from one sample of a study of technical replicates of blood from a handful of donors. Clones were read by immunoSEQ multiplex PCR, and TCRdb kept only the in-frame ones, dropping some. The sample yields fewer than 95,000 clones, approximately 94% seen once. The sequenced sample consisted of T cells isolated from PBMCs. Source of these receptors: a human donor in good health. Both conserved end residues are part of each CDR3. Fields, in order: CDR3 DNA, CDR3 protein, clone size, J gene, V gene, D gene. A D gene is named only where the DNA matches it firmly. Clone size is given for some rows only: seen once, a few or many times, or a class if the clone is expanded.

TGTGCCAGCAAAGAACCCAGGGGAGATGGAAACACCATATATTTT	CASKEPRGDGNTIYF	.	TRBJ1-3	TRBV6-5	.
TGTGCCAGCAGCGCAGGCCGTACCCCAACTAATGAAAAACTGTTTTTT	CASSAGRTPTNEKLFF	.	TRBJ1-4	TRBV2	.
TGTGCCACCAGCATAACGGCAGGGGAATACAATGAGCAGTTCTTC	CATSITAGEYNEQFF	.	TRBJ2-1	TRBV15	.
TGTGCCAGCAGCGCAACGCCTTACCGGGACAGGGATGAAAAACTGTTTTTT	CASSATPYRDRDEKLFF	many	TRBJ1-4	TRBV13	TRBD1
TGTGCCAGTAGGAGGGCCTCTGGGGCCAACGTCCTGACTTTC	CASRRASGANVLTF	.	TRBJ2-6	TRBV19	.
TGTGCCAGTAGTTTCGGACAGGGAGAGACCCAGTACTTC	CASSFGQGETQYF	.	TRBJ2-5	TRBV19	TRBD1
TGTGCCAGCAGCCAACGGGCGGGTGAAAAACTGTTTTTT	CASSQRAGEKLFF	.	TRBJ1-4	TRBV11-3	.
TGTGCCAGCAGCCCCGGCGGAGATACGCAGTATTTT	CASSPGGDTQYF	once	TRBJ2-3	TRBV7-3	.
TGCGCCAGCAGCCAAAACCAGGGTTGGGGTGAAAAACTGTTTTTT	CASSQNQGWGEKLFF	.	TRBJ1-4	TRBV5-1	.
TGTGCCAGCAGCCTGGTGGGCCGCACCGTCGAGCAGTACTTC	CASSLVGRTVEQYF	.	TRBJ2-7	TRBV7-9	.
TGTGCCAGCAGCTTAGTGGGCTCGACAGTTGAAGCTTTCTTT	CASSLVGSTVEAFF	once	TRBJ1-1	TRBV7-8	.
TGTGCCAGCAGCCGACAGGGGCGAGAGACCCAGTACTTC	CASSRQGRETQYF	.	TRBJ2-5	TRBV7-9	TRBD1
TGTGCCAGCAGCGAGAAGGCGGGGCTCGGCACTGAAGCTTTCTTT	CASSEKAGLGTEAFF	.	TRBJ1-1	TRBV7-8	.
TGTGCCAGCAGCCCCCCCAAGGGGGACATGAACACTGAAGCTTTCTTT	CASSPPKGDMNTEAFF	.	TRBJ1-1	TRBV7-9	.
TGTGCCACCAGCATTGGGGAGGGGGGTCAAGGGGACACTGAAGCTTTCTTT	CATSIGEGGQGDTEAFF	.	TRBJ1-1	TRBV15	.
TGCGCCAGCAGCTTAGCGGGACGCTCCTACGAGCAGTACTTC	CASSLAGRSYEQYF	.	TRBJ2-7	TRBV5-1	TRBD2
TGTGCCTGGAGTGTTTCAGGGGCCGAGCAGTACTTC	CAWSVSGAEQYF	.	TRBJ2-7	TRBV30	.
TGCGCCAGCAGCTCGGGGGGCGGAGCCGGGGAGCTGTTTTTT	CASSSGGGAGELFF	.	TRBJ2-2	TRBV5-1	.
TGTGCCAGCAGGGGTTACAGTGGAAACACCATATATTTT	CASRGYSGNTIYF	.	TRBJ1-3	TRBV25-1	.
TGCAGCGTTGAAGAACAGGGTGGTGAAAAACTGTTTTTT	CSVEEQGGEKLFF	.	TRBJ1-4	TRBV29-1	.
TGTGCCATCAGTGCCGGACAGGGATTGGAATGGAAGACCTACGAGCAGTACTTC	CAISAGQGLEWKTYEQYF	.	TRBJ2-7	TRBV10-3	TRBD1
TGTGCCAGCAGCTTAGATCCCGGGACAGGGGTCAAGTATGGCTACACCTTC	CASSLDPGTGVKYGYTF	.	TRBJ1-2	TRBV11-2	TRBD1
TGCAGCCCCGTACCTCAACAGGGGCCGCATTTGGTTTTCGGCGGGGAGCTGTTTTTT	CSPVPQQGPHLVFGGELFF	.	TRBJ2-2	TRBV29-1	TRBD1
TGTGCCAGCTCACCATTAATGGGACAGACGAGCACAGATACGCAGTATTTT	CASSPLMGQTSTDTQYF	.	TRBJ2-3	TRBV18	TRBD1
TGCGCCAGCAGCCAACTTGGACAGCAGCGGGGGACAAGCTCCTACAATGAGCAGTTCTTC	CASSQLGQQRGTSSYNEQFF	.	TRBJ2-1	TRBV4-1	TRBD2
TGCGCCAGCAGTTCAAATAGCGGCTCCTACAATGAGCAGTTCTTC	CASSSNSGSYNEQFF	.	TRBJ2-1	TRBV5-1	.
TGTGCCAGCAGCTTAGGCCGCGCGGGAGTCGACACCGGGGAGCTGTTTTTT	CASSLGRAGVDTGELFF	.	TRBJ2-2	TRBV7-9	TRBD2
TGTGCCAGCAGATTAGCGGGAGGAATCTACGAGCAGTACTTC	CASRLAGGIYEQYF	.	TRBJ2-7	TRBV27	TRBD2
TGTGCCAGCTCACCAAACAGGGGTGAGTACGAGCAGTACTTC	CASSPNRGEYEQYF	once	TRBJ2-7	TRBV18	TRBD1
TGCGCCAGCAGTGACACAGGTTTTCTCTCCTACGAGCAGTACTTC	CASSDTGFLSYEQYF	.	TRBJ2-7	TRBV5-1	.
TGTGCCAGCAGCTTACCCGGACTAGCGGGGTACGAGCAGTACTTC	CASSLPGLAGYEQYF	.	TRBJ2-7	TRBV7-2	TRBD2
TGTGCCAGCGGAGGCAGGAGCCATCAGCCCCAGCATTTT	CASGGRSHQPQHF	.	TRBJ1-5	TRBV28	.
TGTGCCAGCAGTAGAGTCCGACTCTACGAGCAGTACTTC	CASSRVRLYEQYF	.	TRBJ2-7	TRBV28	.
TGTGCCAGCAGTCGAGACCGGCGGTCCCACTACGAGCAGTACTTC	CASSRDRRSHYEQYF	.	TRBJ2-7	TRBV4-2	.
TGTGCCAGCAGCCCCGGCTACGAGCAGTACTTC	CASSPGYEQYF	.	TRBJ2-7	TRBV7-6	.
TGCGCCAGCAGCCAAGCGGGGGCCCTCTACAATGAGCAGTTCTTC	CASSQAGALYNEQFF	once	TRBJ2-1	TRBV10-2	TRBD2
TGTGCCAGCAGTGTGGGGGCCCTACGGCCCCAGCATTTT	CASSVGALRPQHF	.	TRBJ1-5	TRBV2	.
TGTGCCAGCAGGGGACAGCCGGAGGGGACCCAGTACTTC	CASRGQPEGTQYF	.	TRBJ2-5	TRBV6-5	.
TGCGCCAGCAGCGCTGATACAGTTTCCCCAGGTGAAGCTTTCTTT	CASSADTVSPGEAFF	.	TRBJ1-1	TRBV5-1	.
TGCGCCAGCAGCTGGTCTAGCGGGCTTGACAATGAGCAGTTCTTC	CASSWSSGLDNEQFF	.	TRBJ2-1	TRBV5-1	TRBD2
TGTGCCAGCAGCGGGGGGGCAAGACTAGCGGGAGAGGCAGATACGCAGTATTTT	CASSGGARLAGEADTQYF	.	TRBJ2-3	TRBV2	TRBD2
TGTGCCAGCATGACGACAGGGGTTAACACTGAAGCTTTCTTT	CASMTTGVNTEAFF	.	TRBJ1-1	TRBV7-8	TRBD1
TGTGCCAGCAGTTCCGGGAGCGGGGATTTCTTCTACGAGCAGTACTTC	CASSSGSGDFFYEQYF	.	TRBJ2-7	TRBV27	TRBD2
TGTGCCAGCAGCTTGGAGGAGACGTTCTATGGCTACACCTTC	CASSLEETFYGYTF	.	TRBJ1-2	TRBV5-4	.
TGCGCCAGCAGCCCGACAGGGGAGTCTGGGTATGGCTACACCTTC	CASSPTGESGYGYTF	.	TRBJ1-2	TRBV5-1	TRBD1